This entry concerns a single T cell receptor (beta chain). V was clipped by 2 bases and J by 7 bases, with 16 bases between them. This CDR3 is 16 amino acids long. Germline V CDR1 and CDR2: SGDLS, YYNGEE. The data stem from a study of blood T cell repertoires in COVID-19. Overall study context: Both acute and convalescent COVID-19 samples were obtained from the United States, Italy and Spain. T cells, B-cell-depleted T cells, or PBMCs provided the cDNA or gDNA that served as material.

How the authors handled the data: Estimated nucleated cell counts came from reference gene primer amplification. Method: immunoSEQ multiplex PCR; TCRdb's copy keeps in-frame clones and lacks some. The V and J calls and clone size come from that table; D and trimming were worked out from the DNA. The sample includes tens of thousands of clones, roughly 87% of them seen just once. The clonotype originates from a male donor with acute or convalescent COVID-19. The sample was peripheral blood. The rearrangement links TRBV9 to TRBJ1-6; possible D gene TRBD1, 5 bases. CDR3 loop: CASSVGGTRTNSPLHF. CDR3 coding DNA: TGTGCCAGCAGCGTCGGGGGGACGAGGACCAATTCACCCCTCCACTTT.